One and the same sample provided the 11 T cell receptor beta chains below, sequenced in a study of tumor T cells in aggressive B-cell lymphoma. Only in-frame clones appear in the TCRdb table, and some are missing; sequencing was by immunoSEQ multiplex PCR. The table records 2,000 to 2,500 clones, 90% to 95% of them present only once. Source material: tumor tissue. These receptors all come from an adult with diffuse large B cell lymphoma.

The CDR3 is CAIVQATGELFF. In DNA form, the CDR3 reads TGTGCCATCGTCCAAGCCACCGGGGAGCTGTTTTTT. This sequence joins TRBV10-3 and TRBJ2-2; D gene ambiguous. CDR3 size: 12 residues. V lost 8 bases and J 4 bases, leaving 8 bases between the germline ends. Germline values: CDR1 ENHRY, CDR2 SYGVKD.

This chain links TRBV5-6 with TRBJ2-7; maybe TRBD1 (6 bases). With 4 bases removed from V and 5 bases from J, the gap between germline ends came to 10 bases. The CDR3 runs to 12 residues. Looked up from germline, CDR1 is SGHDT and CDR2 is YYEEEE. CDR3 residues: CASSLGHDEQYF. CDR3 nucleotide sequence: TGTGCCAGCAGCCTGGGACACGACGAGCAGTACTTC.

This chain connects TRBV19 to TRBJ1-6; TRBD1 matches 7 bases. The CDR3 runs 15 residues. CDR1 is LNHDA, CDR2 SQIVND, per germline (reference sequence). The V and J ends lost 5 bases and 9 bases, in that order; junction bases with no gene match: 10. CDR3 region: CASSRKPDRTSPLHF. CDR3 DNA sequence: TGTGCCAGTAGTCGTAAGCCGGACAGGACTTCACCCCTCCACTTT.

This chain links TRBV18 with TRBJ2-5; TRBD2 aligns across 12 bases. The germline gives CDR1 KGHSH, CDR2 LQKENI. J lost 10 bases, V lost 3 bases, and 12 bases had no gene match. This CDR3 has 16 residues. Here the CDR3 reads CASSPETSGSGGGQYF. The CDR3 DNA is TGTGCCAGCTCACCCGAGACTAGCGGGAGTGGCGGGGGCCAGTACTTC.

The rearrangement joins TRBV7-8 to TRBJ2-1; tentative D call: TRBD1 (5 bases). The germline CDR1 and CDR2 sequences are SGHVS and FQNEAQ. V shed 5 bases and J shed 8 bases, with 10 bases lying between them. The CDR3 extends over 12 amino acids. The CDR3 loop reads CASSVRVDEQFF. The CDR3 DNA follows: TGTGCCAGCAGCGTCAGGGTGGATGAGCAGTTCTTC.

The rearrangement links TRBV18 to TRBJ1-1; tentatively, D is TRBD1 (6 bases). Per germline, CDR1 KGHSH and CDR2 LQKENI. This CDR3 contains 14 residues. The V gene lost 5 bases and the J gene lost 5 bases, with 15 bases spanning the gap. CDR3 bases: TGTGCCAGCTCAGTCCAGGGGAGCGATACTGAAGCTTTCTTT. It codes for CASSVQGSDTEAFF. Supplemented by reference TRBV18 and TRBJ1-1, the full variable domain reads NAGVMQNPRHLVRRRGQEARLRCSPMKGHSHVYWYRQLPEEGLKFMVYLQKENIIDESGMPKERFSAEFPKEGPSILRIQQVVRGDSAAYFCASSVQGSDTEAFFGQGTRLTVV.

The chain recombines TRBV4-3 with TRBJ1-1; D remains ambiguous. CDR3 length equals 15 residues. V dropped 1 base and J dropped 3 bases, with 12 bases sitting between them. Per germline, CDR1 LGHNA and CDR2 YSLEER. DNA of the CDR3: TGCGCCAGCAGCCAAGGGCGGCGAGGGTACACTGAAGCTTTCTTT. Protein: CASSQGRRGYTEAFF.

J is TRBJ1-2 and V is TRBV18; 7 bases agree with TRBD1. The germline CDR1 and CDR2 sequences are KGHSH and LQKENI. This CDR3 contains 14 residues. The J segment lost 3 bases and the V segment lost 1 base, leaving 2 bases of the junction unmatched. The CDR3 is CASSPQGAYYGYTF. The CDR3 region has the DNA TGTGCCAGCTCACCACAGGGGGCTTACTATGGCTACACCTTC.

V and J are TRBV30 and TRBJ1-1, with TRBD1 matching 8 bases. The CDR3 covers 15 residues. The germline gives CDR1 GTSNPN, CDR2 SVGIG (reference sequence). V lost 4 bases, J lost 1 base, and 8 bases stayed unmatched. This chain's CDR3 is CAWTSAGGTNTEAFF. CDR3 coding DNA: TGTGCCTGGACGAGTGCAGGGGGCACGAACACTGAAGCTTTCTTT. The full variable domain, rest sourced from reference TRBV30 and TRBJ1-1, is SQTIHQWPATLVQPVGSPLSLECTVEGTSNPNLYWYRQAAGRGLQLLFYSVGIGQISSEVPQNLSASRPQDRQFILSSKKLLLSDSGFYLCAWTSAGGTNTEAFFGQGTRLTVV.

The chain carries TRBV18 and TRBJ1-1; perhaps TRBD1 as D (5 bases). This CDR3 comprises 14 residues. The ends were cut back, 3 bases at V and 6 bases at J, with 14 bases in the middle. CDR1 is KGHSH, CDR2 LQKENI, per germline. The CDR3 region has the DNA TGTGCCAGCTCACCTGGTCAGGGTATACCTGAAGCTTTCTTT. Its protein is CASSPGQGIPEAFF.

The V call is TRBV4-3, the J call TRBJ2-3, with a weak D call TRBD1 (5 bases). Germline-derived CDR1 and CDR2 are LGHNA and YSLEER. This CDR3 is built from 17 residues. V was trimmed by 2 bases and J by 1 base, leaving 16 bases between them. The CDR3 protein is CASSQYLQGYRTDTQYF. CDR3 nucleotide sequence: TGCGCCAGCAGCCAATACCTCCAGGGATACCGCACAGATACGCAGTATTTT.